This is a list of T cell receptor beta chains from one sample in a study of blood T cell repertoires in COVID-19. Profiled with immunoSEQ multiplex PCR; TCRdb holds only in-frame clones, not every one. The data contain about 210,000 clones, 65% to 90% of them singletons. The sample was peripheral blood. The receptors were gathered from a woman between 70 and 85 years old with COVID-19, enrolled during active disease. Both conserved end residues are part of each CDR3. The order of the fields is D gene, V gene, J gene, clone size, CDR3 DNA, CDR3 protein. A D gene is named only where the DNA matches it firmly. Rows give clone size only sometimes, using once, few, many, or a class for an expanded clone.

d_call: TRBD1; v_call: TRBV7-9; j_call: TRBJ1-6; clone_size: many; cdr3_nt: TGTGCCAGCAGCCCAGACAGGGAAGTTGGATCACCCCTCCACTTT; cdr3_aa: CASSPDREVGSPLHF
d_call: TRBD2; v_call: TRBV19; j_call: TRBJ2-3; clone_size: -; cdr3_nt: TGTGCCAGTAGTGGACGGACTAGCGGTAGCACAGATACGCAGTATTTT; cdr3_aa: CASSGRTSGSTDTQYF
d_call: -; v_call: TRBV5-1; j_call: TRBJ1-3; clone_size: -; cdr3_nt: TGCGCCAGCAGCCCGGCCGGGGGGGCAGGGCCGCGCTCTGGAAACACCATATATTTT; cdr3_aa: CASSPAGGAGPRSGNTIYF
d_call: TRBD1; v_call: TRBV7-9; j_call: TRBJ2-3; clone_size: -; cdr3_nt: TGTGCCAGCAGCTCCTCAGGACAGGGGTGGACAGATACGCAGTATTTT; cdr3_aa: CASSSSGQGWTDTQYF
d_call: -; v_call: TRBV5-6; j_call: TRBJ2-3; clone_size: -; cdr3_nt: TGTGCCAGCAGCTTTACGGGGAACACAGATACGCAGTATTTT; cdr3_aa: CASSFTGNTDTQYF
d_call: TRBD1; v_call: TRBV19; j_call: TRBJ1-3; clone_size: -; cdr3_nt: TGTGCCAGTAGTACTCAGGGGGCCCGCTCTGGAAACACCATATATTTT; cdr3_aa: CASSTQGARSGNTIYF
d_call: -; v_call: TRBV7-9; j_call: TRBJ1-1; clone_size: -; cdr3_nt: TGTGCCAGCAGCCCGAGGAATTGGCACACTGAAGCTTTCTTT; cdr3_aa: CASSPRNWHTEAFF
d_call: -; v_call: TRBV11-1; j_call: TRBJ1-1; clone_size: -; cdr3_nt: TGTGCCAGCAGCCGACAGTCCATGAACACTGAAGCTTTCTTT; cdr3_aa: CASSRQSMNTEAFF
d_call: TRBD1; v_call: TRBV5-6; j_call: TRBJ1-6; clone_size: -; cdr3_nt: TGTGCCAGCAGCTCCAGGGGGACCGGGTCACCCCTCCACTTT; cdr3_aa: CASSSRGTGSPLHF
d_call: -; v_call: TRBV6-1; j_call: TRBJ1-6; clone_size: -; cdr3_nt: TGTGCCAGCAGTGACTATCAGAGGAGAGGGGGGGGAACCTATAATTCACCCCTCCACTTT; cdr3_aa: CASSDYQRRGGGTYNSPLHF
d_call: TRBD1; v_call: TRBV5-1; j_call: TRBJ1-1; clone_size: -; cdr3_nt: TGCGCCAGCAGCTTGGCCCAGGGACAGGGAAGAACTGAAGCTTTCTTT; cdr3_aa: CASSLAQGQGRTEAFF
d_call: TRBD1; v_call: TRBV5-4; j_call: TRBJ1-4; clone_size: -; cdr3_nt: TGTGCCAGCAGCCCGACGACAGGGGATAATGAAAAACTGTTTTTT; cdr3_aa: CASSPTTGDNEKLFF
d_call: -; v_call: TRBV9; j_call: TRBJ2-1; clone_size: -; cdr3_nt: TGTGCCAGCAGCGAGGGGGGGCGTCCCTACAATGAGCAGTTCTTC; cdr3_aa: CASSEGGRPYNEQFF
d_call: -; v_call: TRBV9; j_call: TRBJ2-2; clone_size: many; cdr3_nt: TGTGCCAGCAGCGTAGCGGTATCGAACACCGGGGAGCTGTTTTTT; cdr3_aa: CASSVAVSNTGELFF
d_call: TRBD1; v_call: TRBV6-1; j_call: TRBJ1-2; clone_size: -; cdr3_nt: TGTGCCAGCAGTGGCTCCCAAATCGGACAGGGCTATGGCTACACCTTC; cdr3_aa: CASSGSQIGQGYGYTF
d_call: -; v_call: TRBV19; j_call: TRBJ1-1; clone_size: -; cdr3_nt: TGTGCCAGTAGTACCGGACTGTGGTTAGGGAACACTGAAGCTTTCTTT; cdr3_aa: CASSTGLWLGNTEAFF
d_call: -; v_call: TRBV21-1; j_call: TRBJ1-2; clone_size: -; cdr3_nt: TGTGCCAGCAGCAGAGGACAGTCTAACTATGGCTACACCTTC; cdr3_aa: CASSRGQSNYGYTF
d_call: TRBD2; v_call: TRBV2; j_call: TRBJ2-4; clone_size: -; cdr3_nt: TGTGCCAGCAGTGGGACTAGCGGCTCAGTAGCCAAAAACATTCAGTACTTC; cdr3_aa: CASSGTSGSVAKNIQYF
d_call: -; v_call: TRBV30; j_call: TRBJ1-5; clone_size: few; cdr3_nt: TGTGCCTGGAGTGTACCTTACAGGGATAATCAGCCCCAGCATTTT; cdr3_aa: CAWSVPYRDNQPQHF
d_call: TRBD1; v_call: TRBV6-5; j_call: TRBJ2-1; clone_size: few; cdr3_nt: TGTGCCAGCACTAATCCGGGACAGGGCTACAATGAGCAGTTCTTC; cdr3_aa: CASTNPGQGYNEQFF
d_call: TRBD1; v_call: TRBV3-1/TRBV3-2; j_call: TRBJ2-3; clone_size: -; cdr3_nt: TGTGCCAGCAGCCAAGCTTGGGACAGGGGAGTAGGTACGCAGTATTTT; cdr3_aa: CASSQAWDRGVGTQYF
d_call: -; v_call: TRBV7-9; j_call: TRBJ1-2; clone_size: -; cdr3_nt: TGTGCCAGCAGCTTAGAGGCCAGGGAGGCTAGTGGCTACACCTTC; cdr3_aa: CASSLEAREASGYTF
d_call: -; v_call: TRBV24-1; j_call: TRBJ2-5; clone_size: once; cdr3_nt: TGTGCCACCAGTGGGGATGGGAGACAGGCCCAAGAGACCCAGTACTTC; cdr3_aa: CATSGDGRQAQETQYF
d_call: -; v_call: TRBV20-1; j_call: TRBJ2-7; clone_size: once; cdr3_nt: TGCAGTGCGGAGAACTACGAGCAGTACTTC; cdr3_aa: CSAENYEQYF
d_call: -; v_call: TRBV7-9; j_call: TRBJ2-7; clone_size: -; cdr3_nt: TGTGCCAGCAGCTTAGCGTCAGGGGACCGCCCCTACGAGCAGTACTTC; cdr3_aa: CASSLASGDRPYEQYF
d_call: TRBD1; v_call: TRBV19; j_call: TRBJ1-1; clone_size: -; cdr3_nt: TGTGCCAGTAGTACCCTGGCAGGGGGCTCATGGAACACTGAAGCTTTCTTT; cdr3_aa: CASSTLAGGSWNTEAFF
d_call: -; v_call: TRBV24-1; j_call: TRBJ2-1; clone_size: -; cdr3_nt: TGTGCCACCAGTGATCGGGCAGGGAAGTACAATGAGCAGTTCTTC; cdr3_aa: CATSDRAGKYNEQFF
d_call: -; v_call: TRBV28; j_call: TRBJ1-1; clone_size: -; cdr3_nt: TGTGCCAGCAGTTCCTACCCAGAAGCTTTCTTT; cdr3_aa: CASSSYPEAFF
d_call: -; v_call: TRBV3-1/TRBV3-2; j_call: TRBJ1-2; clone_size: -; cdr3_nt: TGTGCCAGCAGCCAATTCATAGAATCTGGCTACACCTTC; cdr3_aa: CASSQFIESGYTF
d_call: TRBD2; v_call: TRBV24-1; j_call: TRBJ2-1; clone_size: -; cdr3_nt: TGTGCCACCAGTGATTTGAAGGGGAGCGGGGGGAGCTCCTACAATGAGCAGTTCTTC; cdr3_aa: CATSDLKGSGGSSYNEQFF
d_call: TRBD2; v_call: TRBV6-2/TRBV6-3; j_call: TRBJ2-2; clone_size: -; cdr3_nt: TGTGCCAGCAGTTACATGGCGGGGGCGAACACCGGGGAGCTGTTTTTT; cdr3_aa: CASSYMAGANTGELFF
d_call: TRBD1; v_call: TRBV5-8; j_call: TRBJ2-2; clone_size: -; cdr3_nt: TGTGCCAGCAGCCCGGCCCAGGGGGCAGGCACCGGGGAGCTGTTTTTT; cdr3_aa: CASSPAQGAGTGELFF
d_call: TRBD1; v_call: TRBV6-5; j_call: TRBJ1-1; clone_size: -; cdr3_nt: TGTGCCAGCAGTTCGGGACAGTTGAACACTGAAGCTTTCTTT; cdr3_aa: CASSSGQLNTEAFF
d_call: -; v_call: TRBV4-1; j_call: TRBJ1-3; clone_size: -; cdr3_nt: TGCGCCAGCAGCCCGCAGGGCTCTACTGGAAACACCATATATTTT; cdr3_aa: CASSPQGSTGNTIYF
d_call: TRBD2; v_call: TRBV7-9; j_call: TRBJ2-1; clone_size: many; cdr3_nt: TGTGCCAGCAGCTTATTGAACGGGGGGGACAATGAGCAGTTCTTC; cdr3_aa: CASSLLNGGDNEQFF
d_call: TRBD1; v_call: TRBV12-5; j_call: TRBJ1-2; clone_size: -; cdr3_nt: TGTGCTAGTGGTTTAAGGACAGGGGGCTGGCCTTATGGCTACACCTTC; cdr3_aa: CASGLRTGGWPYGYTF
d_call: -; v_call: TRBV4-3; j_call: TRBJ1-1; clone_size: once; cdr3_nt: TGCGCCAGCAGCCAAGATCTTAGTACAGAAGAAGCTTTCTTT; cdr3_aa: CASSQDLSTEEAFF
d_call: -; v_call: TRBV12-3/TRBV12-4; j_call: TRBJ2-7; clone_size: -; cdr3_nt: TGTGCCAGCAGTTTAACGCAGTTACACGAGCAGTACTTC; cdr3_aa: CASSLTQLHEQYF
d_call: -; v_call: TRBV12-5; j_call: TRBJ2-7; clone_size: -; cdr3_nt: TGTGCTAGTGGTTTGGCTACTAGAGCAAGTGGCTACGAGCAGTACTTC; cdr3_aa: CASGLATRASGYEQYF
d_call: -; v_call: TRBV9; j_call: TRBJ1-1; clone_size: -; cdr3_nt: TGTGCCAGCAGCTCTTCGGACAAGAACACTGAAGCTTTCTTT; cdr3_aa: CASSSSDKNTEAFF
d_call: -; v_call: TRBV9; j_call: TRBJ2-7; clone_size: few; cdr3_nt: TGTGCCAGCAGCGTAGGTGAGAGCTCCTACGAGCAGTACTTC; cdr3_aa: CASSVGESSYEQYF